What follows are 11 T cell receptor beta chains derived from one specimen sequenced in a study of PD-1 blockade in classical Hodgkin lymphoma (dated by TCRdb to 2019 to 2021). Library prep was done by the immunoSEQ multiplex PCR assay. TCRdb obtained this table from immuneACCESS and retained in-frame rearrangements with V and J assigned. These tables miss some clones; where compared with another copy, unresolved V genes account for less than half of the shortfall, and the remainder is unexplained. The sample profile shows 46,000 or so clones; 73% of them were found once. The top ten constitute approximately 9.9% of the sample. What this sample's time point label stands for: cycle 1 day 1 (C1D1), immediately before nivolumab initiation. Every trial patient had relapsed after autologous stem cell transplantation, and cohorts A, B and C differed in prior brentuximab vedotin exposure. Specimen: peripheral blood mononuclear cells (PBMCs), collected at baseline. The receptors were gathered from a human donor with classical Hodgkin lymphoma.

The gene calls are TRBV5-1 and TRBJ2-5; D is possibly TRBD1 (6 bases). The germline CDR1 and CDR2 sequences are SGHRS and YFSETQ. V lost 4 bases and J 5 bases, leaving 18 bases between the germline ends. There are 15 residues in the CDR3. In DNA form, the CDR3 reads TGCGCCAGCAGCGTTAACTCCAGGGGTCGGGAGACCCAGTACTTC. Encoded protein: CASSVNSRGRETQYF.

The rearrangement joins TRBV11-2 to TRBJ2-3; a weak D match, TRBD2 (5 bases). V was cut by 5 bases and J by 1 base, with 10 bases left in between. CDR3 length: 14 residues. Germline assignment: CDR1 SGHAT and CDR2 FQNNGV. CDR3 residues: CASSSRDGTDTQYF. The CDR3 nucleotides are TGTGCCAGCAGCAGTCGGGATGGCACAGATACGCAGTATTTT.

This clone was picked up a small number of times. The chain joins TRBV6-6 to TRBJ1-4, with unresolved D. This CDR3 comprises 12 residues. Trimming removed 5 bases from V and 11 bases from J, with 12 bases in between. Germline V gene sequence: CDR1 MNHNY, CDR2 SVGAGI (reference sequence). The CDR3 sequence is CASSDDREKLFF. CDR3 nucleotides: TGTGCCAGCAGTGACGACCGGGAGAAACTGTTTTTT.

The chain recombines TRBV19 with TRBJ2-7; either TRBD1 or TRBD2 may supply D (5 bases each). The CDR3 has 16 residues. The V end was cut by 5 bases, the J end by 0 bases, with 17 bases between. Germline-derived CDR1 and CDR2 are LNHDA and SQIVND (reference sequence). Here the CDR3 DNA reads TGTGCCAGTAGTCAGTCCGGGGCGGCTGGCTCCTACGAGCAGTACTTC. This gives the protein CASSQSGAAGSYEQYF.

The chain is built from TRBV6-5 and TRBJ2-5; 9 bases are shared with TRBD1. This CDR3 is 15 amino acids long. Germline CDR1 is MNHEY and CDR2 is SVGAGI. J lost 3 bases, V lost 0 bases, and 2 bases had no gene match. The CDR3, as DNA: TGTGCCAGCAGTTACTCGTGGACAGGGGAAGAGACCCAGTACTTC. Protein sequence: CASSYSWTGEETQYF.

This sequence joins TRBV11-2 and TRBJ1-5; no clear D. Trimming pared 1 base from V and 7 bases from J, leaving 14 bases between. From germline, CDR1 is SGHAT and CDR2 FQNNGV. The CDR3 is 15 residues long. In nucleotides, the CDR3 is TGTGCCAGCAGCTTAGGGTGGGGTACGGACCAGCCCCAGCATTTT. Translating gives CASSLGWGTDQPQHF.

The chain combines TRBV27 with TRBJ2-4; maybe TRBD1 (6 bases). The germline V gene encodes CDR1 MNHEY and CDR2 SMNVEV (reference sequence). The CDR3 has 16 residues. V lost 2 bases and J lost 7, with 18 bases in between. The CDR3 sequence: CASSLISSGEYNIQYF. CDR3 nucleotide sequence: TGTGCCAGCAGTTTAATTTCGTCAGGGGAATACAACATTCAGTACTTC.

CDR3 in DNA: TGTGCCAGCATCCAGGAAGCCGGGACAGGAGAGTTCTTC. Its translation: CASIQEAGTGEFF. V usage is TRBV5-6 and J usage is TRBJ2-1, with 8 positions matching TRBD1. The CDR3 loop spans 13 amino acids. CDR1 SGHDT and CDR2 YYEEEE come from the germline V gene. V lost 6 bases and J lost 14; bases outside the gene matches: 13.

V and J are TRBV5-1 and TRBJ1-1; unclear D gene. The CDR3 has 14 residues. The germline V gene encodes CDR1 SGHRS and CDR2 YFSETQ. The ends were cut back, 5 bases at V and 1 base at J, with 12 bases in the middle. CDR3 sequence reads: CASRMTPGNTEAFF. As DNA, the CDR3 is TGCGCCAGCAGGATGACACCTGGGAACACTGAAGCTTTCTTT.

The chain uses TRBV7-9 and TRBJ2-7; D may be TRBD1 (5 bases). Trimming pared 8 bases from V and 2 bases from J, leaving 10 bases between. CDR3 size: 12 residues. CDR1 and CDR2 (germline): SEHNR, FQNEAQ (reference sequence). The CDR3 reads CASEDKTYEQYF. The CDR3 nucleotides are TGTGCCAGCGAGGACAAAACCTACGAGCAGTACTTC.

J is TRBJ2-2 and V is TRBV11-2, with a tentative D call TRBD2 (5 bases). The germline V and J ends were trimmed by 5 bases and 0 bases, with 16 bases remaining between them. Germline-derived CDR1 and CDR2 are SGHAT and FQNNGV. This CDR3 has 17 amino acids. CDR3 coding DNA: TGTGCCAGCAGCGCAACGGGATTCGCGCCGAACACCGGGGAGCTGTTTTTT. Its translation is CASSATGFAPNTGELFF.